The rows below give T cell receptor beta chains drawn from one sample of a study of shared clonotypes between healthy human individuals. Repertoires were generated with immunoSEQ multiplex PCR, while TCRdb's copy carries only in-frame clones and drops some. Of millions of clones in the sample, around 94% are singletons; the top ten hold 0.13% to 0.15%. The sequenced sample was naive CD4+ T cells sorted from blood. The receptors stem from a man between 18 and 35 years old in good health. Each CDR3 is given with its conserved first and last residue. The D gene is left open where the match is weak. Size is stated for part of the rows, as once, few or many counts, or as a class when the clone is expanded.

length: 16; V: TRBV28; J: TRBJ1-2; size: once; D: TRBD1; DNA: TGTGCCAGCAGTTACCGGGACAGGCCCGCTAACTATGGCTACACCTTC; CDR3: CASSYRDRPANYGYTF
length: 16; V: TRBV7-2; J: TRBJ2-2; size: .; D: TRBD2; DNA: TGTGCCAGCAGCTCTAGGGGCGGGGGGCCGCCCGGGGAGCTGTTTTTT; CDR3: CASSSRGGGPPGELFF
length: 13; V: TRBV5-6; J: TRBJ2-7; size: .; D: .; DNA: TGTGCCAGCCGCCTTAAGGGGGGAGGGGAGCAGTACTTC; CDR3: CASRLKGGGEQYF
length: 16; V: TRBV5-1; J: TRBJ2-1; size: .; D: .; DNA: TGCGCCAGCAGCTTGGCGGCTTCAGGAGGGTACAATGAGCAGTTCTTC; CDR3: CASSLAASGGYNEQFF
length: 16; V: TRBV28; J: TRBJ1-5; size: .; D: TRBD1; DNA: TGTGCCAGCAGTTTAAGGACAGGGGGGAGCAATCAGCCCCAGCATTTT; CDR3: CASSLRTGGSNQPQHF
length: 16; V: TRBV15; J: TRBJ1-6; size: .; D: TRBD1; DNA: TGTGCCACCAGCAGAGATGGGACAGCGCATAATTCACCCCTCCACTTT; CDR3: CATSRDGTAHNSPLHF
length: 16; V: TRBV15; J: TRBJ1-1; size: .; D: .; DNA: TGTGCCACCAGCAGAGATATGGGCCAGGGTTTAACTGAAGCTTTCTTT; CDR3: CATSRDMGQGLTEAFF
length: 15; V: TRBV5-1; J: TRBJ2-2; size: .; D: TRBD1; DNA: TGCGCCAGCAGCTTGGTAGGACAGGGGACCGGGGAGCTGTTTTTT; CDR3: CASSLVGQGTGELFF
length: 16; V: TRBV5-1; J: TRBJ2-5; size: .; D: TRBD1; DNA: TGCGCCAGCACGACCGGGGGACAGGGCCGGGGAGAGACCCAGTACTTC; CDR3: CASTTGGQGRGETQYF
length: 12; V: TRBV9; J: TRBJ2-5; size: .; D: .; DNA: TGTGCCAGCAGCGTAGAAACAGGGACCCAGTACTTC; CDR3: CASSVETGTQYF
length: 11; V: TRBV28; J: TRBJ1-2; size: .; D: .; DNA: TGTGCCAGCAGTCTCAGGGGAGGCTACACCTTC; CDR3: CASSLRGGYTF
length: 15; V: TRBV10-3; J: TRBJ2-6; size: .; D: .; DNA: TGTGCCATCAGTGAGTCGAGAACTGGGGCCAACGTCCTGACTTTC; CDR3: CAISESRTGANVLTF
length: 14; V: TRBV19; J: TRBJ1-5; size: .; D: TRBD1; DNA: TGTGCCAGTAAGGAGACAGGGGGCAATCAGCCCCAGCATTTT; CDR3: CASKETGGNQPQHF
length: 11; V: TRBV20-1; J: TRBJ2-5; size: .; D: .; DNA: TGCAGTGCCGGGAGTAAAGAGACCCAGTACTTC; CDR3: CSAGSKETQYF
length: 15; V: TRBV7-2; J: TRBJ2-1; size: .; D: .; DNA: TGTGCCAGCAGCTCGGACTCGAAAAAGGTCAATGAGCAGTTCTTC; CDR3: CASSSDSKKVNEQFF
length: 12; V: TRBV7-2; J: TRBJ1-1; size: .; D: .; DNA: TGTGCCAGCAGCCTGCGGACAGCTGAAGCTTTCTTT; CDR3: CASSLRTAEAFF
length: 13; V: TRBV10-3; J: TRBJ1-6; size: .; D: .; DNA: TGTGCCATCACCCCTAGTGATAATTCACCCCTCCACTTT; CDR3: CAITPSDNSPLHF
length: 15; V: TRBV7-2; J: TRBJ2-3; size: .; D: TRBD2; DNA: TGTGCCAGCAGCCCTAGTGGCGGGACTAGTATGGCGCAGTATTTT; CDR3: CASSPSGGTSMAQYF
length: 11; V: TRBV30; J: TRBJ2-7; size: .; D: .; DNA: TGTGCCTGGAGTGGAGTAGATGAGCAGTACTTC; CDR3: CAWSGVDEQYF
length: 16; V: TRBV21-1; J: TRBJ2-7; size: .; D: .; DNA: TGTGCCAGCAGCAAACCGAGACTACCCATAGCCTACGAGCAGTACTTC; CDR3: CASSKPRLPIAYEQYF
length: 15; V: TRBV5-4; J: TRBJ1-1; size: .; D: .; DNA: TGTGCCAGCAGCTTGGTTTCGACGGTGAACACTGAAGCTTTCTTT; CDR3: CASSLVSTVNTEAFF
length: 15; V: TRBV6-1; J: TRBJ1-6; size: .; D: .; DNA: TGTGCCAGTACTAGAAGGGAGCCACATAATTCACCCCTCCACTTT; CDR3: CASTRREPHNSPLHF
length: 15; V: TRBV6-4; J: TRBJ1-2; size: .; D: TRBD1; DNA: TGTGCCAGCAGCCCGGGACAGGGAATTAGCTATGGCTACACCTTC; CDR3: CASSPGQGISYGYTF
length: 15; V: TRBV5-4; J: TRBJ2-7; size: .; D: .; DNA: TGTGCCAGCACCCGGAAAGGTAGCGGACACTACGAGCAGTACTTC; CDR3: CASTRKGSGHYEQYF
length: 13; V: TRBV6-5; J: TRBJ2-7; size: .; D: .; DNA: TGTGCCAGCAAAAGGGGGAGGGCCAACGAGCAGTACTTC; CDR3: CASKRGRANEQYF
length: 14; V: TRBV5-1; J: TRBJ2-7; size: .; D: TRBD2; DNA: TGCGCCAGCAGCTTCTTTAGCGGGGGCTACGAGCAGTACTTC; CDR3: CASSFFSGGYEQYF
length: 15; V: TRBV11-2; J: TRBJ2-7; size: .; D: TRBD2; DNA: TGTGCCAGCAGCGCGCCGACAGCGGGAGACTACGAGCAGTACTTC; CDR3: CASSAPTAGDYEQYF
length: 12; V: TRBV29-1; J: TRBJ1-1; size: .; D: .; DNA: TGCAGCGTCCCGGTAAGGGGCACTGAAGCTTTCTTT; CDR3: CSVPVRGTEAFF
length: 14; V: TRBV7-6; J: TRBJ2-3; size: .; D: .; DNA: TGTGCCAGCAGCTTAAACAGCCGCACAGATACGCAGTATTTT; CDR3: CASSLNSRTDTQYF
length: 14; V: TRBV6-1; J: TRBJ1-1; size: .; D: .; DNA: TGTGCCAGCAGTGAAAGGGGGGCATGGACTGAAGCTTTCTTT; CDR3: CASSERGAWTEAFF
length: 15; V: TRBV30; J: TRBJ2-7; size: .; D: TRBD1; DNA: TGTGCCTGGACCCCTCAGACAGGGGGCCCCTACGAGCAGTACTTC; CDR3: CAWTPQTGGPYEQYF
length: 14; V: TRBV19; J: TRBJ2-4; size: .; D: .; DNA: TGTGCCAGTAGTACTCCTCTAGACGGACCCATTCAGTACTTC; CDR3: CASSTPLDGPIQYF
length: 15; V: TRBV19; J: TRBJ1-1; size: .; D: .; DNA: TGTGCCAGTAGTATAGCAGACAGAATTGACACTGAAGCTTTCTTT; CDR3: CASSIADRIDTEAFF
length: 15; V: TRBV5-1; J: TRBJ1-6; size: .; D: .; DNA: TGCGCCAGCAGCTTGGGGGCAGTCTATAATTCACCCCTCCACTTT; CDR3: CASSLGAVYNSPLHF
length: 17; V: TRBV5-4; J: TRBJ2-1; size: .; D: TRBD2; DNA: TGTGCCAGCAGCTTGTTTAGCGGGGGCTCCTTATACAATGAGCAGTTCTTC; CDR3: CASSLFSGGSLYNEQFF
length: 14; V: TRBV5-4; J: TRBJ1-4; size: .; D: TRBD1; DNA: TGTGCCAGCAGCTGGGACAGGGGCGGTGAAAAACTGTTTTTT; CDR3: CASSWDRGGEKLFF
length: 14; V: TRBV11-2; J: TRBJ1-2; size: .; D: .; DNA: TGTGCCAGCAGCGGCGGGGCTTCGGGCTATGGCTACACCTTC; CDR3: CASSGGASGYGYTF
length: 17; V: TRBV5-1; J: TRBJ2-5; size: .; D: TRBD2; DNA: TGCGCCAGCAGCTTGGCGGATAGCGGGGGGGCGCAAGAGACCCAGTACTTC; CDR3: CASSLADSGGAQETQYF
length: 13; V: TRBV7-9; J: TRBJ1-2; size: .; D: .; DNA: TGTGCCAGCAGCTTTGGGGGGAGCGGTGGCTACACCTTC; CDR3: CASSFGGSGGYTF
length: 15; V: TRBV2; J: TRBJ2-3; size: once; D: TRBD2; DNA: TGTGCCAGCAGTGAGACTAGCGGGGGTACAGATACGCAGTATTTT; CDR3: CASSETSGGTDTQYF
length: 15; V: TRBV28; J: TRBJ2-3; size: .; D: TRBD2; DNA: TGTGCCAGCGGCCCGGGAGGGGCTGGGGAGGGTACGCAGTATTTT; CDR3: CASGPGGAGEGTQYF
length: 13; V: TRBV11-1; J: TRBJ1-1; size: .; D: .; DNA: TGTGCCAGCAGCTTAGGAGGGGCCGGGGAAGCTTTCTTT; CDR3: CASSLGGAGEAFF
length: 16; V: TRBV7-9; J: TRBJ2-7; size: .; D: TRBD2; DNA: TGTGCCAGCAGCCAAGATCGGGAGGGACAAACTTACGAGCAGTACTTC; CDR3: CASSQDREGQTYEQYF
length: 14; V: TRBV28; J: TRBJ1-2; size: once; D: .; DNA: TGTGCCAGCAGGGTGGGGGGGACTAACTATGGCTACACCTTC; CDR3: CASRVGGTNYGYTF
length: 14; V: TRBV4-1; J: TRBJ1-1; size: .; D: .; DNA: TGCGCCAGCAGCCCTGCGGACAGAGACACTGAAGCTTTCTTT; CDR3: CASSPADRDTEAFF
length: 15; V: TRBV4-1; J: TRBJ2-4; size: .; D: .; DNA: TGCGCCAGCAGCCAGCTAATCTCTGTGACCCGCATTCAGTACTTC; CDR3: CASSQLISVTRIQYF
length: 12; V: TRBV19; J: TRBJ1-3; size: once; D: .; DNA: TGTGCCAGTAGTATCGGGGGGGATCGCATATATTTT; CDR3: CASSIGGDRIYF
length: 14; V: TRBV5-5; J: TRBJ1-5; size: .; D: TRBD1; DNA: TGTGCCAGCAGCTTGGTGGGACAGGATCAGCCCCAGCATTTT; CDR3: CASSLVGQDQPQHF
length: 13; V: TRBV9; J: TRBJ1-6; size: .; D: .; DNA: TGTGCCAGCAGCGCGTATGATAATTCACCCCTCCACTTT; CDR3: CASSAYDNSPLHF
length: 14; V: TRBV30; J: TRBJ1-4; size: .; D: .; DNA: TGTGCCTGGACCGTACGGGGTACTAATGAAAAACTGTTTTTT; CDR3: CAWTVRGTNEKLFF
length: 15; V: TRBV23-1; J: TRBJ1-4; size: once; D: .; DNA: TGCGCCAGCCGGGGTGTGGGAGGTTCGGGTGAAAAACTGTTTTTT; CDR3: CASRGVGGSGEKLFF
length: 16; V: TRBV11-3; J: TRBJ2-3; size: .; D: TRBD1; DNA: TGTGCCAGCAGCCCTGGGACAGGGGGGAGCACAGATACGCAGTATTTT; CDR3: CASSPGTGGSTDTQYF
length: 15; V: TRBV28; J: TRBJ2-1; size: once; D: .; DNA: TGTGCCAGCAGTCGACCAAGCTCACTATACAATGAGCAGTTCTTC; CDR3: CASSRPSSLYNEQFF
length: 16; V: TRBV7-6; J: TRBJ2-3; size: .; D: TRBD2; DNA: TGTGCCAGCAGCTTAGGAAGCGGGGGGCCCGGGGATACGCAGTATTTT; CDR3: CASSLGSGGPGDTQYF
length: 13; V: TRBV5-1; J: TRBJ2-7; size: .; D: .; DNA: TGCGCCAGCAGCTTGTCGGGCCTGAGCGAGCAGTACTTC; CDR3: CASSLSGLSEQYF
length: 13; V: TRBV10-3; J: TRBJ2-3; size: .; D: TRBD2; DNA: TGTGCCACCACTAGCGCCGACACAGATACGCAGTATTTT; CDR3: CATTSADTDTQYF
length: 15; V: TRBV4-1; J: TRBJ1-5; size: .; D: .; DNA: TGCGCCAGCAGCCAAGAGAGAGGGGGCAATCAGCCCCAGCATTTT; CDR3: CASSQERGGNQPQHF
length: 12; V: TRBV10-3; J: TRBJ2-3; size: .; D: .; DNA: TGTGCCATCAGTGAATCAGCGGATACGCAGTATTTT; CDR3: CAISESADTQYF
length: 14; V: TRBV6-5; J: TRBJ1-5; size: .; D: .; DNA: TGTGCCAGCAGACGCGACAGCGTAGGTCAGCCCCAGCATTTT; CDR3: CASRRDSVGQPQHF
length: 14; V: TRBV5-4; J: TRBJ2-3; size: .; D: .; DNA: TGTGCCAGCCAGACGGCGGTTAGCACAGATACGCAGTATTTT; CDR3: CASQTAVSTDTQYF